A selection of T cell receptor beta chains follows, all from one sample in a study of T-cell reconstitution after alpha-beta-depleted transplantation in children. Using its own MiXCR run on the PCR reads, TCRdb lists one record per CDR3 protein. The table includes 350,000 to 500,000 distinct CDR3 sequences, 43% detected once. Sequences were derived from PBMCs, sampled before TCRalphabeta/CD19-depleted stem cell transplant. The receptors were sampled from a girl under 10 years old with aplastic anemia, due to receive a stem cell transplant. The CDR3 runs from the conserved cysteine through the conserved F or W. The order of the fields is clone size, D gene, V gene, CDR3 length, J gene, CDR3 DNA, CDR3 protein. The D gene is left open where the match is weak. Expanded clones get a size class; other rows say once, few or many, or leave the size out.

>.|.|TRBV20-1|12|TRBJ2-5
TGCAGTGCCCAGAGGGGGGAAGAGACCCAGTACTTC
CSAQRGEETQYF
>.|.|TRBV12-3/TRBV12-4|11|TRBJ2-5
TGTGCCAGCAGTCGCAGGGAGGCCCAGTACTTC
CASSRREAQYF
>few|TRBD2|TRBV9|18|TRBJ2-7
TGTGCCAGCAGCGTAGCTACGCCGGGACTAGCGGGAGGGAGTGAGCAGTACTTC
CASSVATPGLAGGSEQYF
>.|.|TRBV20-1|14|TRBJ2-7
TGCAGTGCTAGGCTTTGGGTGGGGGCCTACGAGCAGTACTTC
CSARLWVGAYEQYF
>many|.|TRBV12-3/TRBV12-4|15|TRBJ2-1
TGTGCCAGCAGTTTTCGGGGCAGCGCCTACAATGAGCAGTTCTTC
CASSFRGSAYNEQFF
>.|.|TRBV30|15|TRBJ2-7
TGTGCCTGGAGTGTAAGGGCGGGAATCCCCACCGAGCAGTACTTC
CAWSVRAGIPTEQYF
>.|TRBD2|TRBV28|16|TRBJ2-7
TGTGCCAGCACCGAAACCGGGACTAGCGGGAGGGCCCAGCAGTACTTC
CASTETGTSGRAQQYF
>.|.|TRBV27|14|TRBJ2-1
TGTGCCAGTCACTCAGCGGGCCCCTACAATGAGCAGTTCTTC
CASHSAGPYNEQFF
>.|.|TRBV28|12|TRBJ1-2
TGTGCCAGCATGGAGGCTTCCTATGGCTACACCTTC
CASMEASYGYTF
>.|.|TRBV2|13|TRBJ2-1
TGTGCCAGCGTACCCGGGACCTACAATGAGCAGTTCTTC
CASVPGTYNEQFF
>.|.|TRBV6-5|16|TRBJ2-1
TGTGCCAGCAGTTATTCCCGGGAGACATCCTACAATGAGCAGTTCTTC
CASSYSRETSYNEQFF
>.|.|TRBV7-8|12|TRBJ1-5
TGTGCCAGCAGCTGGGGCGGGCAGCCCCAGCATTTT
CASSWGGQPQHF
>.|.|TRBV11-2|17|TRBJ2-7
TGTGCCAGCAGCTTACATCCCCCGAGACAGAGCTCCTACGAGCAGTACTTC
CASSLHPPRQSSYEQYF
>.|.|TRBV6-5|15|TRBJ1-5
TGTGCCAGCAGTTGGGAACAGGGAGGGGATCAGCCCCAGCATTTT
CASSWEQGGDQPQHF
>.|.|TRBV7-2|15|TRBJ2-5
TGTGCCAGCAGCTTAGAGGGGGGCAGGGTGGTTGCCCAGTACTTC
CASSLEGGRVVAQYF
>.|TRBD2|TRBV12-3/TRBV12-4|15|TRBJ2-1
TGTGCCAGCAGTCCGGGACTAGCGGGAGAAGATCGGCAGTTCTTC
CASSPGLAGEDRQFF